The 20 T cell receptor beta chains listed next were all sequenced from one sample in a study of blood T cells in healthy people across ages. A second PCR, run for about 7 to 11 cycles, used a sample-barcoded 5' primer plus a J-beta primer mix. TCRdb re-analysed the 5' RACE reads in MiXCR, keeping a single row per CDR3 protein. The data contain about 1,500,000 distinct CDR3 sequences, 42% of them seen just once; the ten biggest clones take up 6.5% to 10%. The sample consisted of blood. The source of these receptors is a young woman in good health.

This clonotype occurred a few times. The V call is TRBV7-2, the J call TRBJ2-5, with 8 bases that match TRBD1. The DNA end favors TRBJ2-7, so the J call may be wrong. The CDR3 consists of 16 residues. Germline V gives CDR1 SGHTA, CDR2 FQGNSA. The CDR3 region is CASSSQTTGGRHEQYF. CDR3 in DNA: TGTGCCAGCAGCTCGCAAACTACAGGGGGGCGGCACGAGCAGTACTTC.

The table lists this clonotype with a few counts. The rearrangement links TRBV5-1 to TRBJ2-5; 11 positions match TRBD2. CDR3 length: 15 amino acids. Germline V gene lookup returns CDR1 SGHRS and CDR2 YFSETQ. Trimming cost V 0 bases and J 13 bases; bases outside gene matches: 11. For the CDR3, the DNA is TGCGCCAGCAGCTTGGAGCTAGCGGGAGGAGGAGGTCTGTACTTC. Its protein is CASSLELAGGGGLYF.

V and J are TRBV7-3 and TRBJ2-4, with TRBD1 identical over 9 bases. The end of the DNA is better explained by TRBJ2-7, so the J call may be wrong. The CDR3 contains 16 residues. Germline CDR1 SGHTA, CDR2 FQGTGA. The CDR3 DNA is TGTGCCAGCCGGGGTAAAGCGAGACAGGGGGTTTACGAGCAGTACTTC. Its protein is CASRGKARQGVYEQYF.

Turning to this clonotype: Mismatch with germline at one junction end may stem from a read error. The chain is built from TRBV6-6 and TRBJ1-5; 8 nucleotides line up with TRBD1. The CDR3 contains 17 residues. Germline CDR1 reads MNHNY; CDR2 reads SVGAGI (reference sequence). The CDR3 here is CASSFTTGALPNQPQRF. The CDR3 nucleotides read TGTGCCAGCAGTTTCACGACAGGGGCGCTTCCCAATCAGCCCCAGCGTTTT.

J is TRBJ2-1 and V is TRBV20-1; D remains unclear. Looked up from germline, CDR1 is DFQATT and CDR2 is SNEGSKA (reference sequence). The CDR3 loop spans 10 amino acids. Deletions cut 7 bases from V and 8 bases from J, with 9 bases between. The CDR3 region is CSVSLDEQFF. CDR3 DNA: TGCAGTGTATCCCTCGATGAGCAGTTCTTC.

The chain employs TRBV7-3 and TRBJ2-1; no clear D gene. Germline lookup yields CDR1 SGHTA and CDR2 FQGTGA. CDR3 length: 15 amino acids. V dropped 1 base and J dropped 6 bases, with 13 bases sitting between them. CDR3 coding DNA: TGTGCCAGCAGCTTAATGTCCACATTGGGCAATGAGCAGTTCTTC. Residues: CASSLMSTLGNEQFF.

This rearrangement joins TRBV6-5 to TRBJ2-1; tentative D call: TRBD2 (5 bases). V was clipped by 6 bases and J by 7 bases, with 16 bases between them. CDR1 is MNHEY and CDR2 is SVGAGI in the germline V gene. The CDR3 consists of 14 residues. The CDR3 is CASSPYSSGNEQFF. CDR3 in DNA: TGTGCCAGCAGCCCATATTCCTCGGGGAATGAGCAGTTCTTC.

Concerning this clonotype itself: Because the CDR3 is missing its conserved closing phenylalanine or tryptophan, this is likely a read error. V and J are TRBV7-8 and TRBJ2-3; 7 bases match TRBD2. CDR1 is SGHVS, CDR2 FQNEAQ, per germline. Trimming at V came to 5 bases and at J to 2 bases, leaving 10 bases not matched to a gene. This CDR3 spans 16 amino acids. The CDR3 sequence: CASSLLGGGPTDTQYL. DNA of the CDR3: TGTGCCAGCAGCCTACTGGGGGGAGGGCCCACAGATACGCAGTATCTT.

This clonotype was recorded a few times. The chain has TRBV20-1 and TRBJ2-3, with 7 bases lining up with TRBD1. CDR1 DFQATT and CDR2 SNEGSKA come from the germline V gene (reference sequence). Trimming cost V 8 bases and J 6 bases; bases outside gene matches: 8. The CDR3 consists of 12 residues. The CDR3 protein is CSPQGERDTQYF. The CDR3 DNA reads TGCAGTCCTCAGGGGGAGAGGGATACGCAGTATTTT.

This chain joins TRBV6-1 and TRBJ1-5; D remains unclear. With 4 bases removed from V and 7 bases from J, the gap between germline ends came to 11 bases. Germline V gene data show CDR1 as MNHNS and CDR2 as SASEGT. The CDR3 spans 13 residues. CDR3 protein: CASSGGLSQPQHF. The CDR3 DNA sequence: TGTGCCAGCAGTGGAGGACTTTCCCAGCCCCAGCATTTT.

The CDR3 reads CASSPGGYNPLHF. DNA for the CDR3: TGTGCCAGCAGTCCAGGGGGATACAATCCCCTCCACTTT. The rearrangement links TRBV28 to TRBJ1-6, with TRBD1 identical over 7 bases. Losses at the gene ends were 5 bases for V and 13 bases for J; bases not matched to a gene: 8. This CDR3 region has 13 residues. CDR1 is MDHEN and CDR2 is SYDVKM in the germline V gene. Looking up the rest from reference TRBV28 and TRBJ1-6 gives the full variable domain: DVKVTQSSRYLVKRTGEKVFLECVQDMDHENMFWYRQDPGLGLRLIYFSYDVKMKEKGDIPEGYSVSREKKERFSLILESASTNQTSMYLCASSPGGYNPLHFGNGTRLTVT.

Comment on this clonotype: At one end, the junction sequence differs from germline, possibly due to a read error. J is TRBJ2-5 and V is TRBV28, with 10 bases aligning to TRBD2. The CDR3 totals 15 residues. Germline V gene lookup returns CDR1 MDHEN and CDR2 SYDVKM. This CDR3 reads CVSRLAGGDQETQYF. CDR3 coding DNA: TGTGTCAGCAGATTAGCGGGGGGAGACCAAGAGACCCAGTACTTC.

This chain joins TRBV7-9 and TRBJ1-5; possible D gene TRBD1, 6 bases. Trimming took 5 bases from V and 6 from J, leaving 11 bases between them. There are 13 residues in the CDR3. CDR1 is SEHNR and CDR2 is FQNEAQ in the germline V gene (reference sequence). The CDR3 protein is CASSRGGLQPQHF. CDR3 nucleotide sequence: TGTGCCAGCAGCAGGGGGGGCCTTCAGCCCCAGCATTTT.

V is TRBV5-1 and J is TRBJ2-7; 12 bases agree with TRBD2. This CDR3 has 15 amino acids. Germline values: CDR1 SGHRS, CDR2 YFSETQ. Trimming took 3 bases from V and 6 from J; bases not matched to a gene: 7. CDR3 nucleotides: TGCGCCAGCAGCTCGGAACTAGCGGGGGGTCGCGAGCAGTACTTC. It codes for CASSSELAGGREQYF.

This chain uses TRBV27 with TRBJ1-2, with TRBD1 identical over 8 bases. This CDR3 is built from 13 residues. Germline-derived CDR1 and CDR2 are MNHEY and SMNVEV (reference sequence). V lost 5 bases to trimming and J lost 8 bases; unmatched junction nucleotides: 7. CDR3 nucleotides: TGTGCCAGCAGTGCCAACAGGGGGGAGGGCTACACCTTC. Protein: CASSANRGEGYTF.

The chain carries TRBV6-2 or TRBV6-3 and TRBJ2-5; D is perhaps TRBD1 (6 bases). Germline values: CDR1 MNHEY, CDR2 SVGEGT. Trimming took off 6 bases at V and 7 bases at J, with 12 bases between the two ends. The CDR3 extends over 12 amino acids. The CDR3 here is CASRRQERTQYF. The DNA for the CDR3 is TGTGCCAGCAGGAGACAGGAGAGGACCCAGTACTTC.

A single count supports this clonotype. V gene TRBV7-3 combines with J gene TRBJ2-1; D call uncertain. The J call is in doubt because the DNA end fits TRBJ2-7 better. This CDR3 contains 15 residues. Germline CDR1 reads SGHTA; CDR2 reads FQGTGA. CDR3 region: CASRSTPSSYNEQYF. The DNA for the CDR3 is TGTGCCAGCAGGTCTACACCCAGCTCCTACAATGAGCAGTACTTC.

The chain is built from TRBV20-1 and TRBJ2-6; no definite D call. The CDR3 has 14 amino acids. V was pared by 3 bases and J by 4 bases, with 10 bases between. CDR1 is DFQATT and CDR2 is SNEGSKA in the germline V gene (reference sequence). Here the CDR3 DNA reads TGCAGTGCTAGGGTCCAAGAAGGGGCCAACGTCCTGACTTTC. Translating gives CSARVQEGANVLTF.

V is TRBV4-2 and J is TRBJ2-7, with D perhaps matching TRBD1 (7 bases). CDR1 and CDR2 from the germline V gene are LGHNA and YNFKEQ. This CDR3 comprises 15 residues. V lost 0 bases to trimming and J lost 4 bases, with 13 bases between them. The CDR3 nucleotides are TGTGCCAGCAGCCAAGAAAACAGGGGAGGTTACGAGCAGTACTTC. Translation: CASSQENRGGYEQYF.

J is TRBJ2-7 and V is TRBV20-1; TRBD2 matches at 10 bases. Germline trimming cut 0 bases from V and 3 bases from J; bases unmatched to any gene: 8. CDR3 length: 16 amino acids. Germline loops: CDR1 DFQATT, CDR2 SNEGSKA (reference sequence). CDR3 sequence reads: CSARDLRTSGYYEQYF. In DNA, the CDR3 is TGCAGTGCTAGAGATCTGCGGACTAGCGGTTACTACGAGCAGTACTTC.